Presented here are 29 T cell receptor beta chains from one specimen sequenced in a study of blood T cells in healthy people across ages (dated by TCRdb to about 2015). Libraries were constructed by 5' RACE. The sequencing machine was an Illumina HiSeq 2500. The second PCR ran for roughly 6 to 11 cycles and used a J-beta primer mix along with a sample-barcoded 5' primer. Using fastp at Q25 and MiXCR, TCRdb reprocessed the public reads and kept productive beta chains. Rows with one shared CDR3 protein collapse into an entry with the most common genes and DNA. This sample lists roughly 680,000 distinct CDR3 sequences; approximately 49% were detected once. Approximately 32% of the sample comes from the top ten. The sequencing sample was made of blood. These receptors came from a woman aged 55-70 years in good health.

The chain combines TRBV6-6 with TRBJ2-3; the D is unclear. The CDR3 length is 14 residues. Germline-derived CDR1 and CDR2 are MNHNY and SVGAGI (reference sequence). Between the trimmed V and J ends, which lost 8 bases and 1 base, there was a span of 13 bases. CDR3 in amino acids: CASGVGYGTDTQYF. CDR3 in DNA: TGTGCCAGCGGGGTTGGGTACGGCACAGATACGCAGTATTTT.

V and J are TRBV6-6 and TRBJ1-2, with D maybe TRBD1 (5 bases). This CDR3 spans 13 amino acids. V gave up 6 bases and J gave up 8 bases, with 16 bases separating them. The germline V gene encodes CDR1 MNHNY and CDR2 SVGAGI (reference sequence). The CDR3 sequence is CASRLRDLEGYTF. In DNA form, the CDR3 reads TGTGCCAGCAGACTCCGGGACTTGGAAGGCTACACCTTC.

The chain is built from TRBV9 and TRBJ1-1, with TRBD1 as a possible D gene (5 bases). The germline V gene has CDR1 SGDLS and CDR2 YYNGEE. V gave up 0 bases and J gave up 2 bases, with 8 bases separating them. This CDR3 spans 14 amino acids. The CDR3: CASSVVRDNTEAFF. The CDR3 DNA reads as TGTGCCAGCAGCGTAGTCAGGGATAACACTGAAGCTTTCTTT.

The J gene is TRBJ2-4, the V gene TRBV20-1; D is perhaps TRBD1 (6 bases). With the DNA end fitting TRBJ2-7 better, the J assignment may be wrong. CDR1 and CDR2 (germline): DFQATT, SNEGSKA (reference sequence). This CDR3 region has 15 residues. CDR3 sequence reads: CSAGGSTGNEYEQYF. CDR3 sequence (DNA): TGCAGTGCTGGAGGTTCTACAGGGAACGAATACGAGCAGTACTTC.

This clonotype was counted a few times. The CDR3 sequence: CSARDSRTSGYEQYF. In DNA, the CDR3 is TGCAGTGCTAGAGACTCGAGGACTAGCGGGTACGAGCAGTACTTC. This sequence joins TRBV20-1 and TRBJ2-7, with 11 bases matching TRBD2. Germline CDR1 reads DFQATT; CDR2 reads SNEGSKA (reference sequence). Trimming cost V 0 bases and J 4 bases; bases outside gene matches: 5. This CDR3 contains 15 residues.

The rearrangement uses TRBV10-3 and TRBJ1-2; tentative D call: TRBD1 (5 bases). From germline, CDR1 is ENHRY and CDR2 SYGVKD. Trimming removed 4 bases from V and 0 bases from J, with 12 bases in between. This CDR3 contains 15 residues. CDR3 sequence reads: CAISGGTVTNYGYTF. The CDR3 DNA reads as TGTGCCATCAGTGGAGGGACCGTGACTAACTATGGCTACACCTTC.

The genes are TRBV12-3 or TRBV12-4 and TRBJ1-2; 8 nucleotides line up with TRBD1. The CDR3 is made up of 14 amino acids. V lost 6 bases, J lost 3 bases, and 6 bases stayed unmatched. The CDR3: CASSLRTGHYGYTF. DNA of the CDR3: TGTGCCAGCAGCCTTCGGACAGGGCACTATGGCTACACCTTC.

V gene TRBV28 combines with J gene TRBJ2-3, with TRBD1 identical over 10 bases. J lost 0 bases, V lost 4 bases, and 13 bases had no gene match. Per germline, CDR1 MDHEN and CDR2 SYDVKM. The CDR3 has 19 amino acids. CDR3 amino acids: CASSSRDRGGRYSTDTQYF. CDR3 bases: TGTGCCAGCAGTTCCCGGGACAGGGGAGGGAGATATAGCACAGATACGCAGTATTTT.

This clonotype was counted a few times. The CDR3 loop reads CASSDLGGSTTDTQYF. The DNA of the CDR3 is TGTGCCAGCAGTGATTTGGGCGGGAGTACTACAGATACGCAGTATTTT. The genes are TRBV25-1 and TRBJ2-3, with TRBD2 matching over 7 bases. V lost 3 bases and J lost 3; bases outside the gene matches: 9. CDR3 length: 16 amino acids. CDR1 and CDR2 (germline): MGHDK, SYGVNS.

This clonotype showed up just a few times. The J gene is TRBJ2-1, the V gene TRBV6-2 or TRBV6-3, with D unclear. Trimming took off 3 bases at V and 0 bases at J, with 6 bases between the two ends. The CDR3 spans 14 residues. CDR1 and CDR2 (germline): MNHEY, SVGEGT. Here the CDR3 DNA reads TGTGCCAGCAGTTATAGGGCCTCCTACAATGAGCAGTTCTTC. Amino acids: CASSYRASYNEQFF.

The J gene is TRBJ1-2, the V gene TRBV30, with TRBD1 matching 7 bases. CDR3 length: 13 amino acids. Germline-derived CDR1 and CDR2 are GTSNPN and SVGIG (reference sequence). With 2 bases clipped from V and 8 bases from J, the junction kept 8 bases outside the gene matches. The CDR3 DNA sequence: TGTGCCTGGAGTAACAGGGGCGGGCGCGGCTACACCTTC. It is translated as CAWSNRGGRGYTF.

The chain combines TRBV27 with TRBJ2-1; TRBD1 matches 9 bases. The CDR3 has 16 residues. Germline assignment: CDR1 MNHEY and CDR2 SMNVEV (reference sequence). V lost 2 bases, J lost 6 bases, and 8 bases stayed unmatched. CDR3: CASSLAHRGLINEQFF. The CDR3 DNA sequence: TGTGCCAGCAGTTTAGCCCACAGGGGGCTGATCAATGAGCAGTTCTTC.

With respect to this clonotype: The junction does not match germline at one end; this may be a read error. V is TRBV3-1 and J is TRBJ2-7; D tentatively reads TRBD1 or TRBD2 (5 bases each). CDR1 and CDR2 (germline): LGHDT, YNNKEL (reference sequence). The CDR3 length is 12 residues. CDR3 DNA: TGTGCCAACAGCCATGGGACGGGTGAGCAGTACTTC. It translates to CANSHGTGEQYF.

This clonotype was recorded a few times. The chain links TRBV20-1 to TRBJ1-2, with a weak D call TRBD1 (6 bases). The germline CDR1 and CDR2 sequences are DFQATT and SNEGSKA (reference sequence). Trimming pared 3 bases from V and 3 bases from J, leaving 17 bases between. The CDR3 is made up of 15 amino acids. For the CDR3, the DNA is TGCAGTGCTAGTCTACACAACAGGGCAGACTATGGCTACACCTTC. Amino acids: CSASLHNRADYGYTF.

The CDR3 DNA is TGCAGTGCTAGTGACCCTAGCGGGAGGTACGAGCAGTACTTC. This translates into CSASDPSGRYEQYF. The chain couples TRBV20-1 to TRBJ2-7; 11 positions match TRBD2. The J segment lost 4 bases and the V segment lost 3 bases, leaving 5 bases of the junction unmatched. This CDR3 contains 14 residues. CDR1 and CDR2 from the germline V gene are DFQATT and SNEGSKA (reference sequence).

This clonotype showed up just a few times. The chain is built from TRBV7-2 and TRBJ2-5; 8 bases align to TRBD2. Germline V gene sequence: CDR1 SGHTA, CDR2 FQGNSA. Trimming took 8 bases from V and 2 from J; bases not matched to a gene: 4. This CDR3 is 13 amino acids long. The DNA of the CDR3 is TGTGCCAGCGCGGGGGGCGTACAAGAGACCCAGTACTTC. It yields the protein CASAGGVQETQYF.

The count of this clonotype is one. The chain has TRBV10-3 and TRBJ2-1, with TRBD2 matching over 9 bases. Germline lookup yields CDR1 ENHRY and CDR2 SYGVKD. The V segment lost 4 bases and the J segment 4 bases; nucleotides outside the gene matches: 5. This CDR3 is 15 amino acids long. In nucleotides, the CDR3 is TGTGCCATCAGTGCCGGGGCGGGGGGGTACAATGAGCAGTTCTTC. Its protein is CAISAGAGGYNEQFF.

The V call is TRBV6-1, the J call TRBJ2-1; 14 bases match TRBD2. Germline-derived CDR1 and CDR2 are MNHNS and SASEGT. The CDR3 length is 19 residues. V was pared by 4 bases and J by 0 bases, with 8 bases of the junction left unmatched. The CDR3 loop is CASSAPTSGRAGSYNEQFF. The CDR3, as DNA: TGTGCCAGCAGTGCTCCGACTAGCGGGAGGGCCGGCTCCTACAATGAGCAGTTCTTC.

The V gene is TRBV20-1, the J gene TRBJ2-7; 11 bases are shared with TRBD2. Germline lookup yields CDR1 DFQATT and CDR2 SNEGSKA (reference sequence). The CDR3 sequence is 13 residues long. V was clipped by 5 bases and J by 2 bases; unmatched bases: 2. The CDR3 is CSAPGLAAYEQYF. DNA of the CDR3: TGCAGTGCTCCGGGACTAGCGGCCTACGAGCAGTACTTC.

The chain combines TRBV20-1 with TRBJ2-1; TRBD2 agrees at 8 bases. This CDR3 contains 14 residues. The germline gives CDR1 DFQATT, CDR2 SNEGSKA (reference sequence). Trimming removed 6 bases from V and 8 bases from J; junction bases left unmatched: 12. Here the CDR3 DNA reads TGCAGTGCCCAATGGCGGACTAGCCTCGATGAGCAGTTCTTC. It translates to CSAQWRTSLDEQFF.

In DNA, the CDR3 is TGTGCCAGCAGTCCTGAGAGGGGCGATGAGCAGTACTTC. Translating it yields CASSPERGDEQYF. The genes are TRBV12-3 or TRBV12-4 and TRBJ2-5; D may be TRBD1 or TRBD2 (5 bases each). The CDR3 contains 13 residues. The V and J ends lost 5 bases and 11 bases respectively, with 18 bases between them.

This clonotype was seen a few times. The chain joins TRBV20-1 to TRBJ2-1, with TRBD2 matching over 15 bases. The CDR3 totals 15 residues. The germline CDR1 and CDR2 sequences are DFQATT and SNEGSKA (reference sequence). The ends lost 4 bases at V and 7 bases at J; junction bases unmatched: 5. CDR3 protein: CSATDGTSGRNEQFF. Written as DNA, the CDR3 is TGCAGTGCTACGGATGGGACTAGCGGGAGGAATGAGCAGTTCTTC.

This clonotype was recorded at least ten times. The V gene is TRBV7-8, the J gene TRBJ2-3; 7 nucleotides line up with TRBD2. V was pared by 3 bases and J by 6 bases, with 6 bases of the junction left unmatched. This CDR3 spans 14 amino acids. The germline V gene has CDR1 SGHVS and CDR2 FQNEAQ. CDR3 nucleotide sequence: TGTGCCAGCAGCTTGGGGCGGGAGCGGGATACGCAGTATTTT. This gives the protein CASSLGRERDTQYF.

CDR3 sequence: CATSAGSTAKNIQYF. The CDR3 DNA reads as TGTGCCACCAGTGCGGGCTCGACAGCCAAAAACATTCAGTACTTC. The chain combines TRBV24-1 with TRBJ2-4; D gene unclear. CDR3 size: 15 residues. Per the germline V gene, CDR1 is KGHDR and CDR2 is SFDVKD. V shed 5 bases and J shed 0 bases, with 10 bases lying between them.

The V gene is TRBV29-1, the J gene TRBJ1-2; TRBD1 matches 7 bases. From germline, CDR1 is SQVTM and CDR2 ANQGSEA. The CDR3 loop spans 14 amino acids. The trim removed 6 bases at V and 1 base at J, leaving 8 bases unmatched. The CDR3 nucleotides read TGCAGCGTAAATAGACAGGGAGGTAACTATGGCTACACCTTC. Translating gives CSVNRQGGNYGYTF. The complete variable domain, with remaining parts taken from reference TRBV29-1 and TRBJ1-2, reads SAVISQKPSRDICQRGTSLTIQCQVDSQVTMMFWYRQQPGQSLTLIATANQGSEATYESGFVIDKFPISRPNLTFSTLTVSNMSPEDSSIYLCSVNRQGGNYGYTFGSGTRLTVV.

This clonotype turned up a few times. The V call is TRBV3-1, the J call TRBJ2-3; tentatively, D is TRBD2 (6 bases). This CDR3 has 17 residues. The germline V and J ends were trimmed by 1 base and 3 bases, with 17 bases remaining between them. The germline V gene has CDR1 LGHDT and CDR2 YNNKEL (reference sequence). This chain's CDR3 is CASSQGRIGRRTDTQYF. The CDR3 DNA reads as TGTGCCAGCAGCCAAGGTCGTATCGGGAGAAGGACAGATACGCAGTATTTT.

The V gene is TRBV10-3, the J gene TRBJ1-1, with D tentatively TRBD1 (5 bases). The CDR3 is made up of 16 amino acids. CDR1 is ENHRY, CDR2 SYGVKD, per germline. V was shortened by 2 bases and J by 1 base, with 14 bases between the two germline ends. This CDR3 is CAISEAPTDPNTEAFF. The DNA of the CDR3 is TGTGCCATCAGTGAGGCTCCGACAGACCCGAACACTGAAGCTTTCTTT.

To note about this clonotype: One junction end disagrees with the germline gene, perhaps due to a read error. The CDR3 sequence: CASSQGSYSPPHF. DNA of the CDR3: TGTGCCAGCAGTCAGGGGAGTTATTCACCCCCCCACTTT. The chain joins TRBV3-1 to TRBJ1-6, with D perhaps TRBD1 (6 bases). CDR1 is LGHDT, CDR2 YNNKEL, per germline (reference sequence). This CDR3 has 13 amino acids.

The chain combines TRBV24-1 with TRBJ2-1, with D perhaps given as TRBD1 or TRBD2 (5 bases each). V shed 9 bases and J shed 7 bases, with 18 bases lying between them. Germline-derived CDR1 and CDR2 are KGHDR and SFDVKD. The CDR3 is 14 residues long. In DNA, the CDR3 is TGTGCCACCGGGGGTTGGGCAGATAAGAATGAGCAGTTCTTC. Amino acids: CATGGWADKNEQFF.